Sequencing of this T cell receptor (beta chain) was carried out in a study of control samples from healthy donors and cancer patients. The method was immunoSEQ multiplex PCR; TCRdb's version includes in-frame clones alone and lacks a portion of them. The profile shows tens of thousands of clones, about four fifths of them singletons. The CDR3 is 15 residues long. Germline V lookup: CDR1 SGHVS, CDR2 FQNEAQ. The V and J ends lost 6 bases and 12 bases, in that order; junction bases with no gene match: 12. The chain recombines TRBV7-8 with TRBJ2-1; 12 bases agree with TRBD2. Sequencing used blood. The receptor was isolated from a middle-aged man in good health. CDR3 in amino acids: CASSPGLAGFSLQFF. The CDR3 DNA follows: TGTGCCAGCAGTCCCGGACTAGCGGGGTTTTCTTTGCAGTTCTTC.